This T cell receptor beta chain was sequenced during a study of cytomegalovirus exposure and HLA in healthy donors. Study summary: An early release of data contained 75 million to 90 million unique TCRs, which came from HLA-typed donors. Broader study findings: Most of the TCR beta V segments (in an earlier analysis) were productive either about 87% or about 30% of the time. In a later analysis, common viral pathogens appeared linked to several of the most significant clusters. Sequencing depth across donors, presence/absence analyses assumed, was roughly uniform.

PCR used 60 Vbeta primers and 13 Jbeta primers. Here immunoSEQ multiplex PCR was the method, and the copy in TCRdb shows in-frame clones only, minus some. The sample holds around 200,000 clones, 77% seen once. The V and J ends lost 2 bases and 6 bases, in that order; junction bases with no gene match: 4. The CDR3 has 14 amino acids. Germline V gene data show CDR1 as SGHNT and CDR2 as YYREEE (reference sequence). As for this clone: The antigen is not known.

The sample comprised PBMCs. The chain is built from TRBV5-4 and TRBJ2-3; 9 nucleotides line up with TRBD2. This clonotype was sampled from a woman between 55 and 75 years old in good health and CMV-seropositive. The CDR3 DNA is TGTGCCAGCAGCTTTGCGGGAGGGCGGGATACGCAGTATTTT. Its protein product is CASSFAGGRDTQYF.